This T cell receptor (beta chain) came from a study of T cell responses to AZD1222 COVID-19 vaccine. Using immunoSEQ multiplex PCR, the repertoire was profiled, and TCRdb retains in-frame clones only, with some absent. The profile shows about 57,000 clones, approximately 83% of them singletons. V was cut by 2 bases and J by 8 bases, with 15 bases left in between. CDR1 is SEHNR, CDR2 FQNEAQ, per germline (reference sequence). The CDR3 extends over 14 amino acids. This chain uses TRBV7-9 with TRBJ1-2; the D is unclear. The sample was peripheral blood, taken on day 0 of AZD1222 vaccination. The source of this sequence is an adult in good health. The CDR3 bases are TGTGCCAGCAGCTTATCCCGGGAGTCAGGAGGCTACACCTTC. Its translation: CASSLSRESGGYTF.